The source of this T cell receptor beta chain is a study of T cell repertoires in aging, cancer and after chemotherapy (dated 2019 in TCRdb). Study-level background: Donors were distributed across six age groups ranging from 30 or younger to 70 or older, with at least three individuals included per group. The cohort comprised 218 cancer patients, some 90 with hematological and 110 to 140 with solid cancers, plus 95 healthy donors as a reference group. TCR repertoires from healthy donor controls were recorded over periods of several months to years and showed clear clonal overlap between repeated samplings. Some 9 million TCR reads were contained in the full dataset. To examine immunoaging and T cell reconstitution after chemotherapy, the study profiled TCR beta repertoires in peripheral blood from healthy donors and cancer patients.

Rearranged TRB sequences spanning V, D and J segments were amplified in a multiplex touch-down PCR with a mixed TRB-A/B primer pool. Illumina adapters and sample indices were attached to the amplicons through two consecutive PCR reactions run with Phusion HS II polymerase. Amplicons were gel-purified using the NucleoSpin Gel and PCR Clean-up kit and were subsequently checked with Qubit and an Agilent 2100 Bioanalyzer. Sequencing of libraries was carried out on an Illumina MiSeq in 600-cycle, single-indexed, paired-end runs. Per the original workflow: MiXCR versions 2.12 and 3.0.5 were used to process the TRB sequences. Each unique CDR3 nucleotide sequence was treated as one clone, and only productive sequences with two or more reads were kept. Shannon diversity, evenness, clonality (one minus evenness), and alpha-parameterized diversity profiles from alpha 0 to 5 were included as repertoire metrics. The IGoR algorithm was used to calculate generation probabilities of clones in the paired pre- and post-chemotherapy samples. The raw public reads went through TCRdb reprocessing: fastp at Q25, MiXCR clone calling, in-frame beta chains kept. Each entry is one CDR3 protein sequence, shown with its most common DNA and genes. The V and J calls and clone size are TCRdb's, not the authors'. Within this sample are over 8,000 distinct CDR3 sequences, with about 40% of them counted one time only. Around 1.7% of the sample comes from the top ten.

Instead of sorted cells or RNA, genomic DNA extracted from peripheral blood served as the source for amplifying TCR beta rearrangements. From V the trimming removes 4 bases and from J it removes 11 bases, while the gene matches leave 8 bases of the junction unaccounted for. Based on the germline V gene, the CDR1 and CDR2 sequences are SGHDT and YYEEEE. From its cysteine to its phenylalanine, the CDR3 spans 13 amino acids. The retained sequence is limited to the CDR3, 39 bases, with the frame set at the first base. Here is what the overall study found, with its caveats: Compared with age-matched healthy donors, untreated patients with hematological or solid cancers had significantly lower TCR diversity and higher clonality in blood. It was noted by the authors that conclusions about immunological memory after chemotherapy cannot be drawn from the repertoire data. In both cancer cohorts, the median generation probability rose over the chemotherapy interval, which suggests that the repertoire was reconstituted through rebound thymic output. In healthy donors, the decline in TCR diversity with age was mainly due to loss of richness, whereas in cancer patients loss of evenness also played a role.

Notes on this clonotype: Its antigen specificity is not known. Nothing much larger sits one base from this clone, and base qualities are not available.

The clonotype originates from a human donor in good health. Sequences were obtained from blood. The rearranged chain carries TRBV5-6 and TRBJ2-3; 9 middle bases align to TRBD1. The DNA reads TGTGCCAGCAGCGCGGGACAGGGAAGGGGGCAGTATTTT. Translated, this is CASSAGQGRGQYF.